This T cell receptor (beta chain) was recorded in a study of shared clonotypes between healthy human individuals (TCRdb year 2020). Background for the entire study: A couple of women and three men aged 18 to 49 years were included in the cohort. For each donor, CD4 naive and CD4 memory were each given three plates, CD8 naive was given two plates, and CD8 memory was given one plate. To estimate repertoire size and how much clonotypes are shared between individuals, the study performed deep sequencing of blood TCR repertoires from about 5 healthy adults. Libraries were prepared and TCR repertoires were sequenced by different laboratories using diverse techniques, in order to increase sequencing depth and limit assay-specific biases. Per donor, leukapheresis produced somewhere between about 0.85 and 10 billion PBMCs.

CD8 naive samples were obtained by positive selection for CCR7 among CD45RO-negative cells, yielding a CD45RA+CCR7+ population from which TemRA cells were excluded. The donors were healthy, HIV-negative adults with no recently reported acute infections or vaccinations. All donors were Caucasian adults living in Nashville, Tennessee, USA. After blood collection by leukapheresis, PBMCs were isolated using Ficoll-Histopaque density gradient centrifugation and then cryopreserved in the vapor phase of liquid nitrogen. Analytical flow cytometry was used to check the purity and quantity of each magnetically sorted T cell population. Genomic DNA was isolated from every sorted fraction and measured by UV absorbance on a Nanodrop 2000c. Using the deep immunoSEQ assay, TCR CDR3 regions were amplified from genomic DNA by multiplex PCR. Extracted genomic DNA from each cell subset was spread evenly across all wells of several immunoSEQ 96-well plates, with each plate serving as a replicate. For sorted subsets, approximately 200 ng of genomic DNA, equivalent to roughly 33,000 T cell genomes, went into each replicate PCR. The purified libraries were quantified using a Qubit 3.0 fluorometer, sized with a Bioanalyzer 2100, and then quantified again using the KAPA Library Quantification kit. A separate single-read 150-cycle Illumina NextSeq 550 flow cell was used to sequence each immunoSEQ 96-well plate. Concerning the study's data processing: Because the immunoSEQ output held only junctional sequences and lacked quality scores, the filtering could not match the filtering applied to full-length reads. To assign V/J genes and CDR3, sequences were annotated against IMGT germline references using PyIR, a Python wrapper for IgBLAST v1.9. Reads were removed for weak V/J assignments (E-value above 1e-6), missing CDR3, stop codons, out-of-frame junctions, or ambiguous translated residues. A V3J clonotype was defined by an identical inferred V gene, J gene, and CDR3 amino acid sequence. The percentage overlap between two repertoires was calculated by dividing the number of shared unique clonotypes by the size of the smaller repertoire. RTK rarefaction, the Chao1 estimator, and Recon v2.1 estimates of unobserved clonotypes were used to assess repertoire richness. For all TCRbeta clonotypes obtained by the gDNA method from a few donors, generation probabilities were computed with OLGA. TCRdb obtained this table from immuneACCESS and retained in-frame rearrangements with V and J assigned. These tables miss some clones; where compared with another copy, unresolved V genes account for less than half of the shortfall, and the remainder is unexplained. Clonal size and the V and J genes are those of that table, whereas D and trimming came from the DNA. Recorded for this sample are 1.5 million to 2.5 million clones; about 95% of them occurred a single time. More than 0.95% of the sample goes to the ten largest clones.

Including the terminal cysteine and phenylalanine, the CDR3 comprises 15 residues. Only the CDR3 region is kept as DNA, spanning 45 bases read in frame from base 1. The germline V gene provides CDR1 LGHNA and CDR2 YSLEER. At the junction V is shortened by 3 bases and J by 1 base; bases outside the gene matches: 3. Broader findings and caveats from the paper: Even with the large sequencing depth, rarefaction of the sorted-subset datasets indicated that sequencing was incomplete. Based on pairwise subsampling, the degree of clonotype sharing among donors was expected to be affected by sequencing depth. Clonotypes shared by all four sorted-subset donors showed higher generation probabilities than non-shared clonotypes. The genetic and exposure-history diversity represented was limited by the small number of donors. Naive subsets generally had larger estimated clonotype richness than memory subsets. Across four donors, around 5% of naive CD4, approximately 3.5% of naive CD8, 2% to 2.5% of memory CD4, and over 0.35% of memory CD8 clonotypes were shared. Sampling was restricted to blood, and TCR repertoires in tissue are likely to differ from TCR repertoires in blood.

On this clone: Its antigen is currently not known. Qualities for individual bases were not recorded, and no much larger clone is one base off.

The sequence was obtained from a man aged 18 to 30 in good health. This receptor chain uses TRBV4-3 and TRBJ2-4; 7 central bases correspond to TRBD2. The sample taken for sequencing was naive CD8+ T cells sorted from blood. What the cell subset or site label conveys for this sample: CD45RA+CCR7+. In nucleotides, the sequence is TGCGCCAGCAGCCATCTACTAGCGGCCAAAAACATTCAGTACTTC. Its protein is CASSHLLAAKNIQYF.